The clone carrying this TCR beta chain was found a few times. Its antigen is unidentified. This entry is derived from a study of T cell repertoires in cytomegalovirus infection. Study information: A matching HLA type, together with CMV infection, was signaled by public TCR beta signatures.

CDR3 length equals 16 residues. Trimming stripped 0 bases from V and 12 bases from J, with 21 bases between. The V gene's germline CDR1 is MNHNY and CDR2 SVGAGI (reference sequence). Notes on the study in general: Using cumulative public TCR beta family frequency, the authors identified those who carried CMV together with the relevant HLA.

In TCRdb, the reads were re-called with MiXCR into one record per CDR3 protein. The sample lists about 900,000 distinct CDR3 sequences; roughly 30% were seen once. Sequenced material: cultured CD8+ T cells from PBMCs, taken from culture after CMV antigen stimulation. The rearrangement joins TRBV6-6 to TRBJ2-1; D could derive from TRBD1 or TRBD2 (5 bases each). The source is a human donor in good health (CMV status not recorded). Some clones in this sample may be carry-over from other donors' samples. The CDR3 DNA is TGTGCCAGCAGTTACTCGTTGGTAGCAACCGATGGGGGGCAGTTCTTC. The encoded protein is CASSYSLVATDGGQFF.